A selection of T cell receptor beta chains follows, all from one sample in a study of CD8+ T cells in alopecia areata. The repertoire was sequenced with immunoSEQ multiplex PCR; TCRdb's copy has only in-frame clones and lacks some. The sample lists 150,000 to 200,000 clones, approximately 60% seen once, with 11% to 15% in the top ten. The starting material was CD4+ T cells sorted from blood, obtained at week 24, from a patient treated with tofacitinib. These receptors all stem from a human donor with alopecia areata. The CDR3 runs from the conserved cysteine through the conserved F or W. The D gene is left open where the match is weak. For some rows the clone size is stated as once, few or many, or as a class when expanded; others skip it.

>NA|NA|TRBV6-5|TRBJ2-7
CASSYLNEQYF
TGTGCCAGCAGTTACCTCAACGAGCAGTACTTC
>TRBD1|NA|TRBV29-1|TRBJ2-1
CSVERAGGYGNEQFF
TGCAGCGTTGAAAGGGCAGGGGGCTACGGTAATGAGCAGTTCTTC
>NA|NA|TRBV6-5|TRBJ2-2
CASGPTYRNTGELFF
TGTGCCAGCGGACCAACTTACAGGAACACCGGGGAGCTGTTTTTT
>NA|NA|TRBV7-2|TRBJ2-6
CASSPQGSGANVLTF
TGTGCCAGCAGCCCCCAGGGCTCTGGGGCCAACGTCCTGACTTTC
>NA|NA|TRBV7-2|TRBJ2-7
CASSLVPTPQSYEQYF
TGTGCCAGCAGCTTAGTGCCGACTCCCCAGTCCTACGAGCAGTACTTC
>NA|NA|TRBV5-6|TRBJ1-5
CASSLGVTGDLRGQPQHF
TGTGCCAGCAGCTTAGGGGTAACAGGAGATTTGCGGGGTCAGCCCCAGCATTTT
>NA|NA|TRBV29-1|TRBJ1-4
CSAKQATNEKLFF
TGCAGCGCCAAACAAGCAACTAATGAAAAACTGTTTTTT
>NA|NA|TRBV14|TRBJ2-7
CASSQVPGPPYEQYF
TGTGCCAGCAGCCAAGTGCCAGGTCCGCCCTACGAGCAGTACTTC
>NA|NA|TRBV7-3|TRBJ2-5
CASSSGYQETQYF
TGTGCCAGCAGCTCAGGCTACCAAGAGACCCAGTACTTC
>NA|few|TRBV30|TRBJ1-6
CAWSGGRRYSPLHF
TGTGCCTGGAGTGGAGGCAGGAGGTATTCACCCCTCCACTTT
>NA|NA|TRBV23-1|TRBJ1-1
CASSGSDSLGTEAFF
TGCGCCAGCAGTGGTTCGGACAGCCTGGGCACTGAAGCTTTCTTT
>NA|NA|TRBV2|TRBJ2-1
CASRGDYNEQFF
TGTGCCAGCAGGGGCGACTACAATGAGCAGTTCTTC
>TRBD1|NA|TRBV30|TRBJ1-1
CAWSATPGQFYAEAFF
TGTGCCTGGAGTGCCACCCCGGGACAGTTTTACGCTGAAGCTTTCTTT
>NA|NA|TRBV10-3|TRBJ2-3
CAIRTGISTDTQYF
TGTGCCATCAGGACGGGGATCAGCACAGATACGCAGTATTTT
>NA|few|TRBV6-5|TRBJ1-2
CASRRQNYGYTF
TGTGCCAGCCGACGACAAAACTATGGCTACACCTTC
>NA|few|TRBV2|TRBJ1-5
CASAPRQNSNQPQHF
TGTGCCAGCGCCCCCCGACAGAATAGCAATCAGCCCCAGCATTTT
>NA|few|TRBV6-5|TRBJ1-2
CASSHGQIYGYTF
TGTGCCAGCAGCCACGGACAGATCTATGGCTACACCTTC
>NA|NA|TRBV29-1|TRBJ1-1
CSVVGRLQNTEAFF
TGCAGCGTTGTCGGCAGGCTACAGAACACTGAAGCTTTCTTT
>NA|few|TRBV14|TRBJ2-5
CASSQRRARRQETQYF
TGTGCCAGCAGCCAGCGAAGGGCTAGACGACAAGAGACCCAGTACTTC
>TRBD1|NA|TRBV2|TRBJ1-2
CASSVQGAVYGYTF
TGTGCCAGCAGTGTACAGGGGGCGGTCTATGGCTACACCTTC
>NA|NA|TRBV30|TRBJ2-7
CAWSAMNRAEQYF
TGTGCCTGGAGTGCCATGAACAGGGCCGAGCAGTACTTC
>TRBD2|NA|TRBV29-1|TRBJ2-3
CSANPGTSGGDTQYF
TGCAGCGCTAACCCCGGGACTAGCGGGGGCGATACGCAGTATTTT
>NA|NA|TRBV7-2|TRBJ1-1
CASSPRRTEAFF
TGTGCCAGCAGCCCACGGAGGACTGAAGCTTTCTTT
>TRBD1|NA|TRBV4-1|TRBJ1-1
CASSQAYRGRTEAFF
TGCGCCAGCAGCCAAGCGTACAGGGGTCGCACTGAAGCTTTCTTT
>NA|NA|TRBV4-2|TRBJ2-5
CASSQDFGLSRETQYF
TGTGCCAGCAGCCAAGATTTCGGACTGTCAAGGGAGACCCAGTACTTC
>NA|NA|TRBV23-1|TRBJ1-5
CASSQGTRSRNQPQHF
TGCGCCAGCAGTCAAGGGACAAGGAGCAGAAATCAGCCCCAGCATTTT
>TRBD1|NA|TRBV5-1|TRBJ2-5
CASGTGGVETQYF
TGCGCCAGCGGCACAGGGGGCGTAGAGACCCAGTACTTC
>NA|NA|TRBV29-1|TRBJ2-1
CSVPNEQFF
TGCAGCGTTCCCAATGAGCAGTTCTTC
>NA|NA|TRBV30|TRBJ2-6
CAWSFTGSGANVLTF
TGTGCCTGGAGTTTCACAGGGTCTGGGGCCAACGTCCTGACTTTC
>TRBD1|NA|TRBV4-1|TRBJ1-6
CASSQEGQGGNSPLHF
TGCGCCAGCAGCCAGGAGGGACAGGGGGGAAATTCACCCCTCCACTTT
>TRBD1|few|TRBV7-9|TRBJ1-2
CASSLVGGANYGYTF
TGTGCCAGCAGCTTAGTAGGGGGCGCGAACTATGGCTACACCTTC
>TRBD1|NA|TRBV30|TRBJ1-2
CAWRRMDRPGYGYTF
TGTGCCTGGAGGAGGATGGACAGGCCGGGCTATGGCTACACCTTC
>NA|few|TRBV7-7|TRBJ1-1
CASSLDVNTEAFF
TGTGCTAGCAGCTTAGACGTGAACACTGAAGCTTTCTTT
>NA|NA|TRBV30|TRBJ2-1
CAWSVWGGLVF
TGTGCCTGGAGTGTGTGGGGTGGGCTAGTCTTC
>NA|few|TRBV4-1|TRBJ2-7
CASSQVSSAMRNEQYF
TGCGCCAGCAGCCAAGTGTCGTCAGCCATGAGGAACGAGCAGTACTTC
>TRBD1|few|TRBV6-5|TRBJ2-5
CASTGQGSAQYF
TGTGCCAGCACTGGACAGGGTTCGGCGCAGTACTTC
>NA|once|TRBV6-5|TRBJ1-6
CASRTQTGVNSPLHF
TGTGCCAGCAGGACCCAGACAGGAGTTAATTCACCCCTCCACTTT
>TRBD2|NA|TRBV2|TRBJ2-1
CASSEGAGVEFF
TGTGCCAGCAGTGAAGGTGCGGGGGTTGAGTTCTTC
>NA|few|TRBV29-1|TRBJ1-1
CSEGSGERELSF
TGCAGCGAGGGGTCGGGCGAACGGGAGCTTTCTTTT
>TRBD1|few|TRBV29-1|TRBJ2-1
CSVREDRGHDEQFF
TGCAGCGTGCGAGAGGACAGGGGTCACGATGAGCAGTTCTTC
>NA|NA|TRBV29-1|TRBJ1-1
CSVAPLVGRLNTEAFF
TGCAGCGTTGCCCCCCTCGTGGGTCGGTTAAACACTGAAGCTTTCTTT
>NA|NA|TRBV30|TRBJ1-4
CAWGGTDGEKLFF
TGTGCCTGGGGGGGGACCGACGGCGAAAAACTGTTTTTT
>TRBD1|few|TRBV15|TRBJ2-2
CATSRSTGPTGELFF
TGTGCCACCAGCAGATCGACAGGGCCCACCGGGGAGCTGTTTTTT
>NA|few|TRBV6-6|TRBJ1-3
CASSEGQRSGNTIYF
TGTGCCAGCAGCGAAGGACAGCGCTCTGGAAACACCATATATTTT
>NA|NA|TRBV7-8|TRBJ2-3
CASSPTAANTQYF
TGTGCCAGCAGCCCTACCGCCGCGAATACGCAGTATTTT
>NA|NA|TRBV4-1|TRBJ1-4
CASSQATGKGEKLFF
TGCGCCAGCAGCCAGGCCACAGGAAAAGGTGAAAAACTGTTTTTT
>NA|NA|TRBV27|TRBJ2-7
CASSLDVGRGYEQYF
TGTGCCAGCAGTTTAGATGTTGGCAGGGGCTACGAGCAGTACTTC
>TRBD1|NA|TRBV7-9|TRBJ1-1
CASSSIEGQGKSEAFF
TGTGCCAGCAGCTCAATCGAGGGACAGGGGAAGAGTGAAGCTTTCTTT
>NA|NA|TRBV30|TRBJ1-2
CATPGAQEGYGYTF
TGTGCCACACCCGGGGCCCAGGAGGGCTATGGCTACACCTTC
>NA|few|TRBV7-9|TRBJ2-7
CASSLGQGAYEQYF
TGTGCCAGCAGCTTAGGTCAGGGCGCCTACGAGCAGTACTTC
>NA|NA|TRBV15|TRBJ2-1
CATSRDRGWGEQFF
TGTGCCACCAGCAGGGACAGAGGATGGGGTGAGCAGTTCTTC
>NA|NA|TRBV15|TRBJ1-5
CATSRDLGRDAIQPQHF
TGTGCCACCAGCAGAGATTTGGGTCGGGACGCCATCCAGCCCCAGCATTTT
>TRBD2|few|TRBV7-9|TRBJ2-6
CASSLGTSGDSGANVLTF
TGTGCCAGCAGCTTAGGAACTAGCGGGGACTCTGGGGCCAACGTCCTGACTTTC
>TRBD1|NA|TRBV23-1|TRBJ2-2
CASGHRGRLTGELFF
TGCGCCAGCGGACACAGGGGGCGCTTGACCGGGGAGCTGTTTTTT